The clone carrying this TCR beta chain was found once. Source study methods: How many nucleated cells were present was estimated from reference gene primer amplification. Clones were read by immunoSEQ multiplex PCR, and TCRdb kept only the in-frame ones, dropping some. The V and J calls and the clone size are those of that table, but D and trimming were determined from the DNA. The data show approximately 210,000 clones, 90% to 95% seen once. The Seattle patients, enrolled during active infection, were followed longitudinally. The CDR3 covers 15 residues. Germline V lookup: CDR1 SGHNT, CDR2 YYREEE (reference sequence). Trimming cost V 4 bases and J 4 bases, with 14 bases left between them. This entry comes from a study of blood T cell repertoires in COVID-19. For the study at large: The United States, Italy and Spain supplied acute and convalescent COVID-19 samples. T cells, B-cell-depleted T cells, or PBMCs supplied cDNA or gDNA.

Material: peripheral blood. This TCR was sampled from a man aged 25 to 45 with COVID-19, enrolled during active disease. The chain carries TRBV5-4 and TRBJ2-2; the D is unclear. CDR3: CASSVNLESTGELFF. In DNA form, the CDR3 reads TGTGCCAGCAGCGTGAATCTAGAATCCACCGGGGAGCTGTTTTTT. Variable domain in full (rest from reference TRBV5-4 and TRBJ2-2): ETGVTQSPTHLIKTRGQQVTLRCSSQSGHNTVSWYQQALGQGPQFIFQYYREEENGRGNFPPRFSGLQFPNYSSELNVNALELDDSALYLCASSVNLESTGELFFGEGSRLTVL.